The clone carrying this T cell receptor (beta chain) was counted a few times. The antigen is not known. This specimen comes from a study of CD8 T cells in ankylosing spondylitis. Study results and limitations: Matched ankylosing spondylitis synovial fluid reportedly showed significant enrichment of disease-linked clones.

In TCRdb, the 5' RACE reads were re-called with MiXCR into one record per CDR3 protein. The data contain about 310,000 distinct CDR3 sequences, around 21% of them seen just once; the ten biggest clones take up roughly 3.6%. Germline V CDR1 and CDR2: KGHDR, SFDVKD. Deletions cut 3 bases from V and 1 base from J, with 8 bases between. The CDR3 runs 15 residues. The J gene is TRBJ2-2, the V gene TRBV24-1, with unresolved D. The specimen was blood, either unsorted or a sorted T cell fraction (not recorded which). The sequence derives from a female donor with ankylosing spondylitis or in good health (not recorded which). CDR3 sequence: CATSDQQRNTGELFF. For the CDR3, the DNA is TGTGCCACCAGTGATCAACAGCGGAACACCGGGGAGCTGTTTTTT.